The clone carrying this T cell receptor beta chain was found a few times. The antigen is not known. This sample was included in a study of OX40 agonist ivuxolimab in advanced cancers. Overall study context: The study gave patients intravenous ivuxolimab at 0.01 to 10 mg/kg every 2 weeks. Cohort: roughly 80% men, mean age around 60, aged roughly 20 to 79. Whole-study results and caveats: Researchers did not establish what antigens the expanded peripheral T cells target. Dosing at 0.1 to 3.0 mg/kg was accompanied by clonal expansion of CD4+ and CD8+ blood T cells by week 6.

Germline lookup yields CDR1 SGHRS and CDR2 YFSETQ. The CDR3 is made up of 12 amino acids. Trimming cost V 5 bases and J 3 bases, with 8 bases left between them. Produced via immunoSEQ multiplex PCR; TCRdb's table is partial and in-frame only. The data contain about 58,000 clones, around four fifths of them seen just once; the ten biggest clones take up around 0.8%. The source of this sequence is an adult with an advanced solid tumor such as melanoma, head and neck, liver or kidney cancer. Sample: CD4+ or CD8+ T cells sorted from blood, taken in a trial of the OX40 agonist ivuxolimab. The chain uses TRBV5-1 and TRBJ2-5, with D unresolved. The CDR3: CASSEGKETQYF. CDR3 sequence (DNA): TGCGCCAGCAGTGAAGGGAAAGAGACCCAGTACTTC. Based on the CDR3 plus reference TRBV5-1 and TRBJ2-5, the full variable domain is KAGVTQTPRYLIKTRGQQVTLSCSPISGHRSVSWYQQTPGQGLQFLFEYFSETQRNKGNFPGRFSGRQFSNSRSEMNVSTLELGDSALYLCASSEGKETQYFGPGTRLLVL.